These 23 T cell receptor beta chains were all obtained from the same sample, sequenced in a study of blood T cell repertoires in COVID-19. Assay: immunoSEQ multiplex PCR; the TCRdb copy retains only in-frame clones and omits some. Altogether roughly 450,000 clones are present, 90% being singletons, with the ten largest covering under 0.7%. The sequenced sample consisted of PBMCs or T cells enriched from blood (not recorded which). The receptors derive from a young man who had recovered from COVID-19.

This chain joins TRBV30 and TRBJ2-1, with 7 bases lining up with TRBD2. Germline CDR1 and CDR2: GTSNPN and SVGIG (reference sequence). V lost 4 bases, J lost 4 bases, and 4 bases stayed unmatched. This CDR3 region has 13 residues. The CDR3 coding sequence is TGTGCCTGGACGGACGGGAGGTACAATGAGCAGTTCTTC. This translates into CAWTDGRYNEQFF. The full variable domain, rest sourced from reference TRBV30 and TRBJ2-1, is SQTIHQWPATLVQPVGSPLSLECTVEGTSNPNLYWYRQAAGRGLQLLFYSVGIGQISSEVPQNLSASRPQDRQFILSSKKLLLSDSGFYLCAWTDGRYNEQFFGPGTRLTVL.

In DNA form, the CDR3 reads TGTGCCAGCAGTGGACAGAGCACAGATACGCAGTATTTT. Protein sequence: CASSGQSTDTQYF. The chain couples TRBV6-4 to TRBJ2-3; TRBD1 is a possible D gene (5 bases). V was shortened by 4 bases and J by 0 bases, with 5 bases between the two germline ends. This CDR3 is 13 amino acids long. Germline lookup yields CDR1 MRHNA and CDR2 SNTAGT.

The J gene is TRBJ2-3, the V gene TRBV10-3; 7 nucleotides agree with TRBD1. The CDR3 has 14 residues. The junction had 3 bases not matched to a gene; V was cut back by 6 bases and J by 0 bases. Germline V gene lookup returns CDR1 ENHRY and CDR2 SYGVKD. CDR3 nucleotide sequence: TGTGCCATCAGGGGGGACAGCAGCACAGATACGCAGTATTTT. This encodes CAIRGDSSTDTQYF.

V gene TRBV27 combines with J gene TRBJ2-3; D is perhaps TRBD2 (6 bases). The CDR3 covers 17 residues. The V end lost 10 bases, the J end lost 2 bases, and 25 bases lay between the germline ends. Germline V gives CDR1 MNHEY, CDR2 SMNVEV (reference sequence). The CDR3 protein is CATNPGVGVSNTDTQYF. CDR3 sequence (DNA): TGTGCCACAAACCCGGGGGTAGGGGTGTCGAACACAGATACGCAGTATTTT.

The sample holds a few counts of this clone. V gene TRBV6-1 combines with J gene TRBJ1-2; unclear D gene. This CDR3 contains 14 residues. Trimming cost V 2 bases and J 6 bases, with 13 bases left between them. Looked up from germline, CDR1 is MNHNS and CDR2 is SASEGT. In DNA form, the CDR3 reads TGTGCCAGCAGTGAACAATCGGGTGCGAATGGCTACACCTTC. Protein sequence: CASSEQSGANGYTF.

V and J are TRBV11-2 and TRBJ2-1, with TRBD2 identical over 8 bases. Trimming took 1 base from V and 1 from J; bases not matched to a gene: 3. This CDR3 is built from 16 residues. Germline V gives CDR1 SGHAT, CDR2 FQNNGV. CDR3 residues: CASSLASGPSYNEQFF. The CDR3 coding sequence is TGTGCCAGCAGCTTAGCTAGCGGGCCTTCCTACAATGAGCAGTTCTTC.

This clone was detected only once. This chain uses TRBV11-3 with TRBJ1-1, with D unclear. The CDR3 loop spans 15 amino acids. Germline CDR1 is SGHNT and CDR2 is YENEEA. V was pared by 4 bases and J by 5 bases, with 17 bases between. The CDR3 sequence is CASSSISPYSTEAFF. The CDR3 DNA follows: TGTGCCAGCAGCTCTATCTCGCCGTATTCGACTGAAGCTTTCTTT.

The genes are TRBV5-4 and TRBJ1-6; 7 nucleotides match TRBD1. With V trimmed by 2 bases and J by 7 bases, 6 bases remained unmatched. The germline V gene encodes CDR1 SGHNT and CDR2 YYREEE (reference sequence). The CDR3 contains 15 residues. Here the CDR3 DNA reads TGTGCCAGCAGCTTCACAGGGGTCGGGAATTCACCCCTCCACTTT. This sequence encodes CASSFTGVGNSPLHF. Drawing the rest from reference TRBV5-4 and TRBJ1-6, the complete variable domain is ETGVTQSPTHLIKTRGQQVTLRCSSQSGHNTVSWYQQALGQGPQFIFQYYREEENGRGNFPPRFSGLQFPNYSSELNVNALELDDSALYLCASSFTGVGNSPLHFGNGTRLTVT.

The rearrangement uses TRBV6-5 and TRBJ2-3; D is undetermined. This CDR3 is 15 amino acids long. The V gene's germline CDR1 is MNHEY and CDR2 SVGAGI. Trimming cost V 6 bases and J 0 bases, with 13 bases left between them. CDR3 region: CASSSAMSSTDTQYF. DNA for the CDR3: TGTGCCAGCAGCAGCGCGATGTCTAGCACAGATACGCAGTATTTT.

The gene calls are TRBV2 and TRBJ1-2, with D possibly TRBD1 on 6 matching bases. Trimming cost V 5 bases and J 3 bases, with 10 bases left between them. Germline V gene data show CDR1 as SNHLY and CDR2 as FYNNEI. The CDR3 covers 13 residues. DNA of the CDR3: TGTGCCAGCAGTACCCGACAGGACTATGGCTACACCTTC. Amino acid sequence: CASSTRQDYGYTF.

CDR3 sequence reads: CASSQDPSVLETQYF. The DNA of the CDR3 is TGTGCCAGCAGCCAAGACCCTAGCGTTCTGGAGACCCAGTACTTC. The V call is TRBV3-1 (or the pseudogene TRBV3-2), the J call TRBJ2-5; D possibly corresponds to TRBD2 (6 bases). The CDR3 consists of 15 residues. The germline V gene has CDR1 LGHDT and CDR2 YNNKEL (reference sequence). Trimming removed 0 bases at V and 5 bases at J, with 13 bases between.

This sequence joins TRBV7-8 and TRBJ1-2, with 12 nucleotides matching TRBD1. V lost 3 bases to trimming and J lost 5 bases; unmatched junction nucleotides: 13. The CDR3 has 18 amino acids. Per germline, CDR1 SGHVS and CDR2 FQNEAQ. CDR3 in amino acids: CASSFYRVGQGARYGYTF. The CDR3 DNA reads TGTGCCAGCAGCTTCTACCGTGTGGGACAGGGGGCGCGGTATGGCTACACCTTC. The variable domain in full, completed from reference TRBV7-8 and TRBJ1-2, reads GAGVSQSPRYKVAKRGQDVALRCDPISGHVSLFWYQQALGQGPEFLTYFQNEAQLDKSGLPSDRFFAERPEGSVSTLKIQRTQQEDSAVYLCASSFYRVGQGARYGYTFGSGTRLTVV.

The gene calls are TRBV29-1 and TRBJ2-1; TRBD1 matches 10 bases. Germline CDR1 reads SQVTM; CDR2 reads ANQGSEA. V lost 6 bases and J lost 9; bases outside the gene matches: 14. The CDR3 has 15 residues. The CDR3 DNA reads TGCAGCGTAGGCAGGGGGACAGGGGTTATGGGTGAGCAGTTCTTC. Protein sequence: CSVGRGTGVMGEQFF.

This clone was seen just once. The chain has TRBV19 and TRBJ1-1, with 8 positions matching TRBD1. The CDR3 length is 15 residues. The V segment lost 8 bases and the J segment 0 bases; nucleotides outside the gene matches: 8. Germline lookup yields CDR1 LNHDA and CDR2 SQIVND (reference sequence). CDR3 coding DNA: TGTGCCAGTGGGGACAGGCGTTTAATGAACACTGAAGCTTTCTTT. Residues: CASGDRRLMNTEAFF. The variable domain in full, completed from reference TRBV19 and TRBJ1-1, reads DGGITQSPKYLFRKEGQNVTLSCEQNLNHDAMYWYRQDPGQGLRLIYYSQIVNDFQKGDIAEGYSVSREKKESFPLTVTSAQKNPTAFYLCASGDRRLMNTEAFFGQGTRLTVV.

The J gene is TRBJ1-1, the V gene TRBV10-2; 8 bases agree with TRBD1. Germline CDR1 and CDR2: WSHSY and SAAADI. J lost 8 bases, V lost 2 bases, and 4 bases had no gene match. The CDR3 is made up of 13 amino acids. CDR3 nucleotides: TGCGCCAGCAGTGAGGGACAGGGTGTGGAAGCTTTCTTT. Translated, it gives CASSEGQGVEAFF.

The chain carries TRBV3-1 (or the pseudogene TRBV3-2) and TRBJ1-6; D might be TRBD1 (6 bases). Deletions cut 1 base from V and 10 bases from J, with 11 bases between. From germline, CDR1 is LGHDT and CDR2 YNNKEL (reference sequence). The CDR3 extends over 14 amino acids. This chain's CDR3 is CASSQGQALSPLHF. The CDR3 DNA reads TGTGCCAGCAGCCAAGGACAGGCACTATCACCCCTCCACTTT.

The CDR3 here is CASSLQVDQPQHF. CDR3 in DNA: TGTGCCAGCAGCTTACAGGTAGATCAGCCCCAGCATTTT. This chain connects TRBV7-7 to TRBJ1-5; D not resolved. V lost 2 bases and J 5 bases, leaving 7 bases between the germline ends. Germline CDR1 is SSHAT and CDR2 is FNYEAQ (reference sequence). The CDR3 loop spans 13 amino acids.

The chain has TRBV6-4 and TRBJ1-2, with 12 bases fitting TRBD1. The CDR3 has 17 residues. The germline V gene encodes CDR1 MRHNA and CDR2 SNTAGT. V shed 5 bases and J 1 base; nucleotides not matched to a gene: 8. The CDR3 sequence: CASSPGTGGGFNYGYTF. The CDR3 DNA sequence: TGTGCCAGCAGTCCCGGGACAGGGGGCGGCTTTAACTATGGCTACACCTTC.

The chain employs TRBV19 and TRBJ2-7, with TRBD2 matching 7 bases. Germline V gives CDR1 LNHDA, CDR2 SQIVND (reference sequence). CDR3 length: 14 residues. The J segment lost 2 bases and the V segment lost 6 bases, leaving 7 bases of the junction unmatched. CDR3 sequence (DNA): TGTGCCAGTAGGATAACGGCGGGGGCCTACGAGCAGTACTTC. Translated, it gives CASRITAGAYEQYF.

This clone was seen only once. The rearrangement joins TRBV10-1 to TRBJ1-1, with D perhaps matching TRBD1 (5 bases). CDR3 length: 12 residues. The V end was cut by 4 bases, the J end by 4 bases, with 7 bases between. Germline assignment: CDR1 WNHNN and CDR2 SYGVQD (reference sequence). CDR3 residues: CASSAGVTEAFF. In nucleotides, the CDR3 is TGCGCCAGCAGTGCGGGGGTCACTGAAGCTTTCTTT.

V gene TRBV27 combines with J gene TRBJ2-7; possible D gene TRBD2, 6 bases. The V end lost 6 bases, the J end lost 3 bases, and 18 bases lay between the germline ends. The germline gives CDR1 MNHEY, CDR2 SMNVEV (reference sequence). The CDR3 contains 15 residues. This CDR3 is CASRSLGQGGYEQYF. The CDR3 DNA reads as TGTGCCAGCAGGTCTCTTGGGCAGGGAGGCTACGAGCAGTACTTC.

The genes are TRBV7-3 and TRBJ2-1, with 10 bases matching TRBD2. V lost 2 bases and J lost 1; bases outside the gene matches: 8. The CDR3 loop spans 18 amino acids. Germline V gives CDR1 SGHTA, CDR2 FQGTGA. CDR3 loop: CASSLLLAGHLSYNEQFF. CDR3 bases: TGTGCCAGCAGCTTATTACTAGCGGGGCACCTATCCTACAATGAGCAGTTCTTC.

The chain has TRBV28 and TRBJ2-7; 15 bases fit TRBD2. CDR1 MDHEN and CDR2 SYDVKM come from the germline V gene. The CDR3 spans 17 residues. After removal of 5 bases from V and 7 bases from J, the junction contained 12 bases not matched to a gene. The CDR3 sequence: CASSHGTSGRIRGEQYF. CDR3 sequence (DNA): TGTGCCAGCAGTCATGGGACTAGCGGGAGGATAAGGGGGGAGCAGTACTTC. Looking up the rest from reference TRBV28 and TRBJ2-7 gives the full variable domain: DVKVTQSSRYLVKRTGEKVFLECVQDMDHENMFWYRQDPGLGLRLIYFSYDVKMKEKGDIPEGYSVSREKKERFSLILESASTNQTSMYLCASSHGTSGRIRGEQYFGPGTRLTVT.